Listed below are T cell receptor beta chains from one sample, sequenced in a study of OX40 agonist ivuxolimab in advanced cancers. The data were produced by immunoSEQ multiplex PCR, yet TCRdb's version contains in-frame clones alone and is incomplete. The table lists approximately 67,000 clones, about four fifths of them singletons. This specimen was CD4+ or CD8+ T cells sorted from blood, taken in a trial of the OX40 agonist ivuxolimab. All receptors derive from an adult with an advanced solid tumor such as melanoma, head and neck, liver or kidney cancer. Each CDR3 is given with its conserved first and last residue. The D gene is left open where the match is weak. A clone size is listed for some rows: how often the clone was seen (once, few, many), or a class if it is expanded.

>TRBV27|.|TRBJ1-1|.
TGTGCCAGCAGACGCTATACCGGGTCCCAGGGAGCTTTCTTT
CASRRYTGSQGAFF
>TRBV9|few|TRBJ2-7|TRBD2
TGTGCCAGCAGCGCCACTAGCGGGAGACTCACCTACGAGCAGTACTTC
CASSATSGRLTYEQYF
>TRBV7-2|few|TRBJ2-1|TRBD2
TGTGCCAGCAGCTTAGAGTCTAGCGGGAGGCTTAATGAGCAGTTCTTC
CASSLESSGRLNEQFF
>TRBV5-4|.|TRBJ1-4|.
TGTGCCAGCAGCTTGGGGTCCGGAGAAAAACTGTTTTTT
CASSLGSGEKLFF
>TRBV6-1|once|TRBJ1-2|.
TGTGCCAGTACTTTTCTGGGACGTATCTATGGCTACACCTTC
CASTFLGRIYGYTF
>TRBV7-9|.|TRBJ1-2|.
TGTGCCAGCAGCTTAGGACAGAGCGGAAAGGAGGGCTACACCTTC
CASSLGQSGKEGYTF
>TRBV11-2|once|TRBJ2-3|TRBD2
TGTGCCAGCAGCTTAGTACTAGCGGATACGCAGTATTTT
CASSLVLADTQYF
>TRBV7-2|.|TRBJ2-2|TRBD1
TGTGCCAGCAGTTTAAGAGGGGGCGATACCGGGGAGCTGTTTTTT
CASSLRGGDTGELFF
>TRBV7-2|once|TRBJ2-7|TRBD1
TGTGCCAGCAGCCGGAACCCGGGACAGTACTACGAGCAGTACTTC
CASSRNPGQYYEQYF
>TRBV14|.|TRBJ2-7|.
TGTGCCAGCAGCCAAGATAGGGGGGGATACGAGCAGTACTTC
CASSQDRGGYEQYF
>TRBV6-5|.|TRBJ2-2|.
TGTGCCAGTAGTAGAAAGAACACCGGGGAGCTGTTTTTT
CASSRKNTGELFF
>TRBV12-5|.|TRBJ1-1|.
TGTGCTAGTGGCATCACATCCCCCGGGCCGAGGGTGAACACTGAAGCTTTCTTT
CASGITSPGPRVNTEAFF
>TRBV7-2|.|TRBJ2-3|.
TGTGCCAGCAGACCTAGCGACTACACAGATACGCAGTATTTT
CASRPSDYTDTQYF
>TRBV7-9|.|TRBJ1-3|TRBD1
TGTGCCAGCAGCTTGGAAATGGGACAGAGCTCTGGAAACACCATATATTTT
CASSLEMGQSSGNTIYF
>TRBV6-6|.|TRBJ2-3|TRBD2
TGTGCCAGCAGACCCCCTAGCGGAACCACAGATACGCAGTATTTT
CASRPPSGTTDTQYF
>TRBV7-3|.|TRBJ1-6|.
TGTGCCAGCAGCCTAATGGGGGCCTATAATTCACCCCTCCACTTT
CASSLMGAYNSPLHF
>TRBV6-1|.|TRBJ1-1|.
TGTGCCAGCCCAGATAGCGGGCGAGGTCCTGAAGCTTTCTTT
CASPDSGRGPEAFF
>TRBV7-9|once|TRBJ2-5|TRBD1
TGTGCCAGCAGCACCGGGACAGGGACCTTACAAGAGACCCAGTACTTC
CASSTGTGTLQETQYF
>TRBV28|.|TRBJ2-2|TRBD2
TGTGCCAGCAGTGCCTCCGGGACTAGCGGGACCGGGGAGCTGTTTTTT
CASSASGTSGTGELFF
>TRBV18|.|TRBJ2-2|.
TGTGCCAGCTCACCACCGACAGGGAACACCGGGGAGCTGTTTTTT
CASSPPTGNTGELFF
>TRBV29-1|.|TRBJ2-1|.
TGCAGCGGTGAGGGACCTAGCGCCAATGAGCAGTTCTTC
CSGEGPSANEQFF
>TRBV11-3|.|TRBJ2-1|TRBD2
TGTGCCAGCAGCTTAGAGCCCGGGGGGTTCGGTGAGCAGTTCTTC
CASSLEPGGFGEQFF
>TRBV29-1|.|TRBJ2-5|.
TGCAGCGTTGAAGATCAGAGGCAGGGACGGGAGACCCAGTACTTC
CSVEDQRQGRETQYF
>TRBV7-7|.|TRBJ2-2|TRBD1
TGTGCCAGCAGCTCTAACAGGGGGCAAGCCGGGGAGCTGTTTTTT
CASSSNRGQAGELFF
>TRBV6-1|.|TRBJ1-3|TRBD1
TGTGCCAGCAGTGGACACAGGGGTCAGGGTAACACCATATATTTT
CASSGHRGQGNTIYF
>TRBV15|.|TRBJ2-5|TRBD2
TGTGCCACCAGCAGAGATGGACTAGCGGGGTGGGAGACCCAGTACTTC
CATSRDGLAGWETQYF
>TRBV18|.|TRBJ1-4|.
TGTGCCAGCTCAGTCCCCGAAAAACTGTTTTTT
CASSVPEKLFF
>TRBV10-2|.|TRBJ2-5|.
TGCGCCAGCAGAGAACACGCCGAATCCCAAGAGACCCAGTACTTC
CASREHAESQETQYF
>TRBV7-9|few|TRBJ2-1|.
TGTGCCAGCAGCTTAGACGGGAGCCAAAACAATGAGCAGTTCTTC
CASSLDGSQNNEQFF
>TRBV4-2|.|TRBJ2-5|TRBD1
TGTGCCAGCAGCCCCAGACAGGGGGAGACCCAGTACTTC
CASSPRQGETQYF
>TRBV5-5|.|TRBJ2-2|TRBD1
TGTGCCAGCAGCTTCAATCCAGGGGGTCCCGGGGAGCTGTTTTTT
CASSFNPGGPGELFF
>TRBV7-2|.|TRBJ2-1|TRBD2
TGTGCCAGCAGCTTGTTGACTAGCGGGAGGGGCAATGAGCAGTTCTTC
CASSLLTSGRGNEQFF
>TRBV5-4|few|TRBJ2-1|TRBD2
TGTGCCAGCAGCCGTGCGGGAGGAATCTACAATGAGCAGTTCTTC
CASSRAGGIYNEQFF
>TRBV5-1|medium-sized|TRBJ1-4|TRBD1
TGCGCCAGCAGCTTAGGACAGGGAAATGAAAAACTGTTTTTT
CASSLGQGNEKLFF
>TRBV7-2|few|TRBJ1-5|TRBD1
TGTGCCAGCAGCTTGGCAGGGGGTAATCAGCCCCAGCATTTT
CASSLAGGNQPQHF
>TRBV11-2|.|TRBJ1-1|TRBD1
TGTGCCAGCAGCTCCTCCGACAGGGGAGGGACTGAAGCTTTCTTT
CASSSSDRGGTEAFF
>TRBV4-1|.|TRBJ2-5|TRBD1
TGCGCCAGCAGCGTCCTTGGACAGGGGAGAGAGACCCAGTACTTC
CASSVLGQGRETQYF
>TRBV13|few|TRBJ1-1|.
TGTGCCAGCAGCCATCGTAGCCGGCGAGTGAACACTGAAGCTTTCTTT
CASSHRSRRVNTEAFF
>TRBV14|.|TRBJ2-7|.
TGTGCCAGCAGCCAAGATCCGGCAGGGAGAGGCTACGAGCAGTACTTC
CASSQDPAGRGYEQYF
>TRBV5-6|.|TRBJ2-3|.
TGTGCCAGCAGCATACCTAGCAGAACAGATACGCAGTATTTT
CASSIPSRTDTQYF
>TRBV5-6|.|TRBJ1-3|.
TGTGCCAGCAGCTTGGGCAGGGAGCCTGGAAACACCATATATTTT
CASSLGREPGNTIYF
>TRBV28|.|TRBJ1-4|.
TGTGCCAGCAGTTTACCCACAGGGTATGGGGCTAATGAAAAACTGTTTTTT
CASSLPTGYGANEKLFF
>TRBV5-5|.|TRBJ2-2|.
TGTGCCAGCAGCTTGGCAAGTATAACCGGGGAGCTGTTTTTT
CASSLASITGELFF
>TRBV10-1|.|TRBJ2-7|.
TGCGCCAGCAGTGAGAACCCGCCGGGGGAGCAGTACTTC
CASSENPPGEQYF
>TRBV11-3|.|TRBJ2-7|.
TGTGCCAGCAGCTTAGTGTCAGGGCGTGAGCAGTACTTC
CASSLVSGREQYF
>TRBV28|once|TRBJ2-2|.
TGTGCCACCAAAGGGCGTCCGGAAACCGGGGAGCTGTTTTTT
CATKGRPETGELFF
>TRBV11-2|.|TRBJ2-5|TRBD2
TGTGCCAGCAGCTTATCCCTAGCGGGAGGCCAAGAGACCCAGTACTTC
CASSLSLAGGQETQYF
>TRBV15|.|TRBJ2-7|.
TGTGCCACCAGCAGAGCCAGGGCAGGCTACGAGCAGTACTTC
CATSRARAGYEQYF